The present entry profiles one T cell receptor (beta chain) with its context. The antigen remains unidentified. The data belong to a study of long-term antiretroviral therapy in people with HIV. Findings of the study overall: Following ART, diversity rose but still fell short of transplant donor controls. Controls exceeded HIV repertoires in CDR3 length range.

Survey level was the resolution at which the v3.0 immunoSEQ assay ran. Sequenced by immunoSEQ multiplex PCR; TCRdb stores in-frame clones only, minus some. The table has tens of thousands of clones, around 96% seen once. Trimming shortened V by 2 bases and J by 3 bases, and 11 bases separated the two germline ends. This CDR3 has 15 residues. CDR1 is MNHNS and CDR2 is SASEGT in the germline V gene. This TCR was recovered from a man in his thirties or forties with HIV. This chain connects TRBV6-1 to TRBJ1-3; perhaps TRBD1 as D (6 bases). Sequences were derived from unsorted PBMCs, sampled approximately 6.3 years after starting antiretroviral therapy. CDR3 nucleotide sequence: TGTGCCAGCAGTGAAAGGGGGACGGGTGGAAACACCATATATTTT. This translates into CASSERGTGGNTIYF.